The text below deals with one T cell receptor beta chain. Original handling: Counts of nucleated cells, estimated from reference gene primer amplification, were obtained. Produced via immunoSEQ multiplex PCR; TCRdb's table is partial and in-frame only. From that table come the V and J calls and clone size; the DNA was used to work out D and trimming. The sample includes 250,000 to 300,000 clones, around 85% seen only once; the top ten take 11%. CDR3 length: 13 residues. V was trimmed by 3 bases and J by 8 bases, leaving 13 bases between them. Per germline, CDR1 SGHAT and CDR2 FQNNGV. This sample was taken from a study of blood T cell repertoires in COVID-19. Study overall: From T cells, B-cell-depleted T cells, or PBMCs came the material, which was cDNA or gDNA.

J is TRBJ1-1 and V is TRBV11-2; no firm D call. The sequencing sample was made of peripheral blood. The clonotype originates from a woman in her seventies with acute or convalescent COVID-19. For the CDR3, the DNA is TGTGCCAGCAGCTTCCCAGGCCTGACGGAAGCTTTCTTT. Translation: CASSFPGLTEAFF.